This TCR beta chain was sequenced for a study of Graves' ophthalmopathy and Graves' hyperthyroidism. Study in general: Ophthalmopathy not arising within 18 months of follow-up defined hyperthyroidism as stable. Findings and caveats of the study: A 13-signature model separated ophthalmopathy from stable hyperthyroidism, about 88% sensitivity, around 78% specificity. Blood was where most expanded thyroid clonotypes above 0.001 frequency also turned up.

Scientists amplified the TCR beta CDR3 regions from RNA transcripts. An initial RT-PCR round employing HTBI primers preceded a second-round multiplex PCR. MiXCR, run by TCRdb on the multiplex PCR reads, gives a single entry per CDR3 protein. The sample has about 500,000 distinct CDR3 sequences, less than 40% seen once. The germline gives CDR1 SQVTM, CDR2 ANQGSEA. V shed 3 bases and J shed 6 bases, with 14 bases lying between them. The CDR3 runs 13 residues. Diagnosis was based on clinical symptoms, serum thyroxine, TRAb, thyroid ultrasound and orbital computed tomography. Comment on this clonotype: Its antigen is unidentified.

The source is an adult man with Graves' hyperthyroidism. The V call is TRBV29-1, the J call TRBJ2-5; D perhaps matches TRBD2 (5 bases). The sequenced sample consisted of peripheral blood or thyroid tissue (not recorded which). CDR3 DNA sequence: TGCAGCGTTGACAGCCCTGTCGGGAAGACCCAGTACTTC. Translated, it gives CSVDSPVGKTQYF.